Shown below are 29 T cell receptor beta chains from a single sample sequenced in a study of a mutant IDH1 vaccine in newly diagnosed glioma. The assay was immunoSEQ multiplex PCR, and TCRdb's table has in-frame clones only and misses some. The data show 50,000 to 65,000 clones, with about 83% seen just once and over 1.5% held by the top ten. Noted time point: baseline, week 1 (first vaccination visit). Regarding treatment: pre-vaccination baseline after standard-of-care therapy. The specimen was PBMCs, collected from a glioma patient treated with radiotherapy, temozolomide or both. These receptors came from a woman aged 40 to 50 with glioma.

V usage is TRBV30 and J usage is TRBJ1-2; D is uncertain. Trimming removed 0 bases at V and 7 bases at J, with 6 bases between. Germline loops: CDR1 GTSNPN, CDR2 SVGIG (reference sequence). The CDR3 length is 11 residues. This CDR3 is CAWSVNGGYTF. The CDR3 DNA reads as TGTGCCTGGAGTGTAAATGGTGGCTACACCTTC.

CDR3 in amino acids: CASSRDRGYEQYF. CDR3 DNA: TGCGCCAGCAGCCGGGACAGGGGGTACGAGCAGTACTTC. J is TRBJ2-7 and V is TRBV5-1, with 11 nucleotides matching TRBD1. Germline assignment: CDR1 SGHRS and CDR2 YFSETQ. V lost 4 bases to trimming and J lost 4 bases; unmatched junction nucleotides: 1. This CDR3 has 13 amino acids. Full variable domain (rest looked up from reference TRBV5-1 and TRBJ2-7): KAGVTQTPRYLIKTRGQQVTLSCSPISGHRSVSWYQQTPGQGLQFLFEYFSETQRNKGNFPGRFSGRQFSNSRSEMNVSTLELGDSALYLCASSRDRGYEQYFGPGTRLTVT.

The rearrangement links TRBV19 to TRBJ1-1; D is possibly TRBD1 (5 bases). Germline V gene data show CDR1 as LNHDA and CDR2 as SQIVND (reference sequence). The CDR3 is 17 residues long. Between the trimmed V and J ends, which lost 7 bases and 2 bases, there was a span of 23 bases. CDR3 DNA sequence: TGTGCCAGTACCAAGGCTGGGGCGCCGTCTAAAAACACTGAAGCTTTCTTT. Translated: CASTKAGAPSKNTEAFF.

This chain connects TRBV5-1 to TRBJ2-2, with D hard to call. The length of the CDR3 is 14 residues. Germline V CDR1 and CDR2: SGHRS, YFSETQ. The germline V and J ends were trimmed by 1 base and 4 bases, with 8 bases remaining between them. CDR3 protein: CASSLLTLTGELFF. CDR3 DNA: TGCGCCAGCAGCTTGTTAACCCTCACCGGGGAGCTGTTTTTT.

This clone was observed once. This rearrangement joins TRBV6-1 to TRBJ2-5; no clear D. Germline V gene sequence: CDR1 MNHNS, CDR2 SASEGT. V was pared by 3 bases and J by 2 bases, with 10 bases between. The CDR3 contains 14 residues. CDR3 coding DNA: TGTGCCAGCAGTGACCCGGGCCCTCAAGAGACCCAGTACTTC. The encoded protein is CASSDPGPQETQYF.

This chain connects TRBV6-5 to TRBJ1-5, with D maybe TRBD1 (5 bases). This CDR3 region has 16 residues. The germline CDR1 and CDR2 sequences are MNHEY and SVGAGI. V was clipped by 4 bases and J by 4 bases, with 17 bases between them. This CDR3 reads CASSSMGVLINQPQHF. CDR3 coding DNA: TGTGCCAGCAGTTCTATGGGGGTATTGATTAATCAGCCCCAGCATTTT.

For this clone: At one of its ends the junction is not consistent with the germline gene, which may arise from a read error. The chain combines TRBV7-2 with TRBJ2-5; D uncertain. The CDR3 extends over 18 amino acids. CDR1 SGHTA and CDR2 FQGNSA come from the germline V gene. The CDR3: CACSLGFVASSKSETQYF. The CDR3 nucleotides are TGTGCCTGCAGCTTAGGGTTTGTAGCTAGTTCAAAATCGGAGACCCAGTACTTC.

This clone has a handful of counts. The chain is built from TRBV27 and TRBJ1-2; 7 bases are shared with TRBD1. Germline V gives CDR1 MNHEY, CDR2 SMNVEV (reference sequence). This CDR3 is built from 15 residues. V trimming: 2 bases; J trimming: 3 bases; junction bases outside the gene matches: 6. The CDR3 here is CASSLRGQIDYGYTF. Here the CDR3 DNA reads TGTGCCAGCAGTTTACGGGGACAGATTGACTATGGCTACACCTTC.

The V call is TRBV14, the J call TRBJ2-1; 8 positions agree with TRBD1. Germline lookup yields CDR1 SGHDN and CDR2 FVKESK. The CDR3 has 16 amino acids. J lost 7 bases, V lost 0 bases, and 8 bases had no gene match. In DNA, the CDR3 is TGTGCCAGCAGCCAAGATCGTCCAGGGGGCTTAAATGAGCAGTTCTTC. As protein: CASSQDRPGGLNEQFF.

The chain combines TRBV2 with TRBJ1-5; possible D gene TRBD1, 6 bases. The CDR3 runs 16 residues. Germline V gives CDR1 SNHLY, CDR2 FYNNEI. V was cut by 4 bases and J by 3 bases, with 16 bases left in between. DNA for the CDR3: TGTGCCAGCAGTGTAGGGGGGATCATAGACAATCAGCCCCAGCATTTT. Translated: CASSVGGIIDNQPQHF.

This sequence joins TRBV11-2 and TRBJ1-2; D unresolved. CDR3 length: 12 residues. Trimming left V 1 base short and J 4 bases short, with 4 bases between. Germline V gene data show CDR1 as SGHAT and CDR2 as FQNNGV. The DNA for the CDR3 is TGTGCCAGCAGCTTAGGCAGCTATGGCTACACCTTC. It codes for CASSLGSYGYTF.

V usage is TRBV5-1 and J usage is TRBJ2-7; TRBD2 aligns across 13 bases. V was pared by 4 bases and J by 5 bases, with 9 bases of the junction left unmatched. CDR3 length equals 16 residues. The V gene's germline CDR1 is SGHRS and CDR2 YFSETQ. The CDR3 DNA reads TGCGCCAGCAGCACTAGCGGGGGGGCCTTGAGAAACGAGCAGTACTTC. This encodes CASSTSGGALRNEQYF.

The CDR3 sequence: CASRVWAPSSYEQYF. The CDR3 coding sequence is TGTGCCAGCAGGGTTTGGGCCCCCAGCTCCTACGAGCAGTACTTC. The rearrangement uses TRBV6-1 and TRBJ2-7; unclear D gene. The CDR3 covers 15 residues. V lost 6 bases and J 0 bases, leaving 15 bases between the germline ends. Germline CDR1 MNHNS, CDR2 SASEGT.

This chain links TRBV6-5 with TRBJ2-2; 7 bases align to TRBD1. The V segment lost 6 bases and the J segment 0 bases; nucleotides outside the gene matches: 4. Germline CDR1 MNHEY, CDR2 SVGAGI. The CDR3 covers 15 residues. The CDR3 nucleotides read TGTGCCAGCAGGCTGACAGGGTCGAACACCGGGGAGCTGTTTTTT. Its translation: CASRLTGSNTGELFF.

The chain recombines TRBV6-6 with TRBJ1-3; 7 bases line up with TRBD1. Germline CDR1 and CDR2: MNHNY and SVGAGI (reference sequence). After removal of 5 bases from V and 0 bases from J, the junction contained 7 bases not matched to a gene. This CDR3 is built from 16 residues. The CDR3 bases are TGTGCCAGCAGTCCGGCAGGGGGAACCTCTGGAAACACCATATATTTT. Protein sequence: CASSPAGGTSGNTIYF.

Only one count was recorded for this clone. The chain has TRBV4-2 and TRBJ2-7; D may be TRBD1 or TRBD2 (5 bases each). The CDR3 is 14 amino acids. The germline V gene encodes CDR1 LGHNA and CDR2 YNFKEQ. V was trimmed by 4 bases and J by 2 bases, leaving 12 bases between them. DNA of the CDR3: TGTGCCAGCAGCCCACCGGGACCTACCTACGAGCAGTACTTC. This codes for CASSPPGPTYEQYF.

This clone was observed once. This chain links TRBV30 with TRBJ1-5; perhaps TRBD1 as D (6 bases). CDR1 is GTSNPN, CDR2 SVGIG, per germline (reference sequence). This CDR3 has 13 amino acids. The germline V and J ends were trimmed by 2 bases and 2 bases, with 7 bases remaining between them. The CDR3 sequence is CAWSRTGNQPQHF. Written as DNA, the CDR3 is TGTGCCTGGAGTCGGACAGGCAATCAGCCCCAGCATTTT.

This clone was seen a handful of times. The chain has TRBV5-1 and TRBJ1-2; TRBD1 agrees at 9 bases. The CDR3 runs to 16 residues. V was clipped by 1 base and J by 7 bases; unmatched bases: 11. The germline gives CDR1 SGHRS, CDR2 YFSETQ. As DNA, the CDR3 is TGCGCCAGCAGCTTGTCAGGACAGGGGAGGATGGGTGGCTACACCTTC. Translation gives CASSLSGQGRMGGYTF. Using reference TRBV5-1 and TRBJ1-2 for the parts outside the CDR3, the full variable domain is KAGVTQTPRYLIKTRGQQVTLSCSPISGHRSVSWYQQTPGQGLQFLFEYFSETQRNKGNFPGRFSGRQFSNSRSEMNVSTLELGDSALYLCASSLSGQGRMGGYTFGSGTRLTVV.

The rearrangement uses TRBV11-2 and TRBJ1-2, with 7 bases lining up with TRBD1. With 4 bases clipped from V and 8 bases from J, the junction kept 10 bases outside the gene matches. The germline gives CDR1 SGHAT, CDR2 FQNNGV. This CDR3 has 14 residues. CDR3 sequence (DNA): TGTGCCAGCAGCTATACAGGGGAGGGGAGAGGCTACACCTTC. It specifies CASSYTGEGRGYTF.

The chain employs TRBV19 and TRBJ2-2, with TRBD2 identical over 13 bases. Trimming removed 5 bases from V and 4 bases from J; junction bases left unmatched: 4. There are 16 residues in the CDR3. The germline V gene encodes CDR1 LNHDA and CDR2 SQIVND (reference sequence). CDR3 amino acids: CASSGGLAGITGELFF. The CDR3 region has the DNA TGTGCCAGTAGTGGGGGACTAGCGGGGATCACCGGGGAGCTGTTTTTT.

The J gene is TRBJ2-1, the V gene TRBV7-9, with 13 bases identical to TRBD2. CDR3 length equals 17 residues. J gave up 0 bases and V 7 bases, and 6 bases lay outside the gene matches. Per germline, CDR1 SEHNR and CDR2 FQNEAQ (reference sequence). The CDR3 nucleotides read TGTGCCAGCACGACTAGCGGGGGGCTCAGCTCCTACAATGAGCAGTTCTTC. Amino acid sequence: CASTTSGGLSSYNEQFF. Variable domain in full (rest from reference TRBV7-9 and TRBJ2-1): DTGVSQNPRHKITKRGQNVTFRCDPISEHNRLYWYRQTLGQGPEFLTYFQNEAQLEKSRLLSDRFSAERPKGSFSTLEIQRTEQGDSAMYLCASTTSGGLSSYNEQFFGPGTRLTVL.

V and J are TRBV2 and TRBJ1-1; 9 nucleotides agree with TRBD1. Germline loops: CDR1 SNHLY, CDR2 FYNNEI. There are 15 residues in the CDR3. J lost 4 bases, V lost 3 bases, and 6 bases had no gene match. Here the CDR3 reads CASSDPGQGGTEAFF. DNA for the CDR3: TGTGCCAGCAGTGATCCGGGACAGGGAGGCACTGAAGCTTTCTTT.

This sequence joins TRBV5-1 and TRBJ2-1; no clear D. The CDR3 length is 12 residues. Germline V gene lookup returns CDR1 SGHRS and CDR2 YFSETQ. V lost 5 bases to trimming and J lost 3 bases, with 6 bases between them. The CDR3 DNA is TGCGCCAGCAGGTTTAACTACAATGAGCAGTTCTTC. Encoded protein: CASRFNYNEQFF.

The DNA of the CDR3 is TGTGCCAGCTCCGAACGCGGGGGGCTACTGTCACCCCTCCACTTT. The encoded protein is CASSERGGLLSPLHF. The gene calls are TRBV25-1 and TRBJ1-6, with D possibly TRBD1 on 6 matching bases. The germline V gene has CDR1 MGHDK and CDR2 SYGVNS. The length of the CDR3 is 15 residues. V lost 8 bases and J lost 10, with 21 bases in between. The whole variable domain, filled in from reference TRBV25-1 and TRBJ1-6, reads EADIYQTPRYLVIGTGKKITLECSQTMGHDKMYWYQQDPGMELHLIHYSYGVNSTEKGDLSSESTVSRIRTEHFPLTLESARPSHTSQYLCASSERGGLLSPLHFGNGTRLTVT.

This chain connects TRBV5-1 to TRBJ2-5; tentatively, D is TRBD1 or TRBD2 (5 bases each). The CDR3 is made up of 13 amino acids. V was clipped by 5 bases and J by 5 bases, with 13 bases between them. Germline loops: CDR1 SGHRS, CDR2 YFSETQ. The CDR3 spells CASSLGASETQYF. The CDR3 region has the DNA TGCGCCAGCAGTCTCGGGGCTTCGGAGACCCAGTACTTC.

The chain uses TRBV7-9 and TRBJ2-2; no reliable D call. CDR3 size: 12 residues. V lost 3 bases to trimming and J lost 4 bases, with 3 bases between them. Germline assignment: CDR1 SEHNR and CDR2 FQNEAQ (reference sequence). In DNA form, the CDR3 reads TGTGCCAGCAGCTTCACCACCGGGGAGCTGTTTTTT. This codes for CASSFTTGELFF.

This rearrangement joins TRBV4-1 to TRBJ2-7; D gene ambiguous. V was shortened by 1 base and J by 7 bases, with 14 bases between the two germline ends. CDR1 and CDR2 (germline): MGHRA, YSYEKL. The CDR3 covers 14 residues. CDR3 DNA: TGCGCCAGCAGCCAAGGTTCCTCTGCTTGGGAGCAGTACTTC. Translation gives CASSQGSSAWEQYF.

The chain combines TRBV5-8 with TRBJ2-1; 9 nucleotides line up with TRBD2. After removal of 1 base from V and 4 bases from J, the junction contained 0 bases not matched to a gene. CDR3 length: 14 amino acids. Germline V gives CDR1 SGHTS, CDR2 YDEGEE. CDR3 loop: CASSLLAGYNEQFF. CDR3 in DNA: TGTGCCAGCAGCTTGCTAGCGGGATACAATGAGCAGTTCTTC.

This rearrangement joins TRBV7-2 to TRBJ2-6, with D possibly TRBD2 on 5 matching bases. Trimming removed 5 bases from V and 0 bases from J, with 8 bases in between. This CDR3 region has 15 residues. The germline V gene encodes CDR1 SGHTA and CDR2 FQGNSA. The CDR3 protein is CASSLTSSGANVLTF. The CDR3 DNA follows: TGTGCCAGCAGCCTAACTAGCTCTGGGGCCAACGTCCTGACTTTC.